A single sample is the source of the 19 T cell receptor beta chains below, sequenced in a study of T cell responses to AZD1222 COVID-19 vaccine. Assay: immunoSEQ multiplex PCR; the TCRdb copy retains only in-frame clones and omits some. The repertoire consists of about 78,000 clones, with approximately 91% occurring once and the leading ten covering about 4.8%. The material sequenced was peripheral blood, taken on day 0 of MenACWY control vaccination. The receptors here all came from an adult in good health.

The J gene is TRBJ1-1, the V gene TRBV11-2; possible D gene TRBD1, 6 bases. Germline V gene lookup returns CDR1 SGHAT and CDR2 FQNNGV. V was shortened by 5 bases and J by 1 base, with 20 bases between the two germline ends. The CDR3 contains 17 residues. The CDR3 nucleotides are TGTGCCAGCAGCAGGCGCACAGGGTTCGGATGGAACACTGAAGCTTTCTTT. It codes for CASSRRTGFGWNTEAFF.

V is TRBV29-1 and J is TRBJ1-2; 8 bases agree with TRBD1. CDR1 and CDR2 (germline): SQVTM, ANQGSEA. The CDR3 length is 11 residues. Trimming removed 7 bases from V and 8 bases from J; junction bases left unmatched: 6. The DNA of the CDR3 is TGCAGCGCCGGACAGGGAACGGGCTACACCTTC. It translates to CSAGQGTGYTF.

This chain connects TRBV7-3 to TRBJ2-1; TRBD1 agrees at 9 bases. Germline V lookup: CDR1 SGHTA, CDR2 FQGTGA. The CDR3 runs 15 residues. Trimming removed 1 base from V and 7 bases from J; junction bases left unmatched: 5. CDR3 region: CASSLIGTGRNEQFF. The CDR3 DNA follows: TGTGCCAGCAGCTTAATAGGGACAGGGCGGAATGAGCAGTTCTTC.

The chain combines TRBV7-2 with TRBJ2-5, with 7 bases lining up with TRBD1. V lost 4 bases and J lost 13; bases outside the gene matches: 9. Germline V gives CDR1 SGHTA, CDR2 FQGNSA. The CDR3 sequence is 12 residues long. The CDR3 DNA is TGTGCCAGCAGCTCCCTGGGCCGGGACAGGTACTTC. This gives the protein CASSSLGRDRYF.

The chain combines TRBV7-9 with TRBJ2-7; unclear D gene. The CDR3 is 13 amino acids. Trimming shortened V by 6 bases and J by 0 bases, and 9 bases separated the two germline ends. Germline assignment: CDR1 SEHNR and CDR2 FQNEAQ (reference sequence). The CDR3 loop is CASRPRHSYEQYF. In DNA form, the CDR3 reads TGTGCCAGCAGGCCTAGACACTCCTACGAGCAGTACTTC.

The chain links TRBV6-2 or TRBV6-3 to TRBJ1-5; no clear D. In germline, CDR1 is MNHEY, CDR2 SVGEGT. V lost 6 bases, J lost 3 bases, and 9 bases lay in between. This CDR3 spans 13 amino acids. As DNA, the CDR3 is TGTGCCAGCAGCCCCGGTTCCAATCAGCCCCAGCATTTT. Amino acids: CASSPGSNQPQHF.

The rearrangement uses TRBV6-4 and TRBJ2-7, with D tentatively TRBD1 (5 bases). With 2 bases removed from V and 3 bases from J, the gap between germline ends came to 20 bases. The CDR3 runs 17 residues. Germline values: CDR1 MRHNA, CDR2 SNTAGT. CDR3 amino acids: CASSDPASGRVGYEQYF. DNA for the CDR3: TGTGCCAGCAGTGACCCGGCCTCTGGCAGGGTGGGCTACGAGCAGTACTTC.

V usage is TRBV4-3 and J usage is TRBJ2-7; D not certain. The V end lost 4 bases, the J end lost 2 bases, and 18 bases lay between the germline ends. This CDR3 comprises 16 residues. Germline-derived CDR1 and CDR2 are LGHNA and YSLEER. The CDR3 loop reads CASSPQTDAITYEQYF. CDR3 coding DNA: TGCGCCAGCAGCCCCCAGACGGACGCTATCACCTACGAGCAGTACTTC.

The chain joins TRBV19 to TRBJ2-7, with TRBD1 matching 11 bases. Per the germline V gene, CDR1 is LNHDA and CDR2 is SQIVND (reference sequence). Unmatched junction bases numbered 6, after V lost 5 bases and J lost 3 bases. The CDR3 contains 15 residues. CDR3 in DNA: TGTGCCAGTAGTGTACCGGGACAGGGGGTCTACGAGCAGTACTTC. Protein: CASSVPGQGVYEQYF.

The chain joins TRBV11-2 to TRBJ2-3; no clear D gene. Between the trimmed V and J ends, which lost 1 base and 0 bases, there was a span of 11 bases. The CDR3 length is 16 residues. Germline values: CDR1 SGHAT, CDR2 FQNNGV. CDR3 nucleotide sequence: TGTGCCAGCAGCTTAGTGCGCAGGATGAGCACAGATACGCAGTATTTT. Its protein is CASSLVRRMSTDTQYF.

The chain couples TRBV30 to TRBJ1-2; no definite D call. Trimming shortened V by 0 bases and J by 2 bases, and 13 bases separated the two germline ends. Germline V gene lookup returns CDR1 GTSNPN and CDR2 SVGIG (reference sequence). The CDR3 has 15 amino acids. CDR3 sequence reads: CAWSVPRFGNYGYTF. In nucleotides, the CDR3 is TGTGCCTGGAGTGTACCTCGCTTTGGGAACTATGGCTACACCTTC.

This clone came up once. V is TRBV10-2 and J is TRBJ2-7; 10 bases fit TRBD2. CDR1 is WSHSY and CDR2 is SAAADI in the germline V gene. This CDR3 region has 14 residues. With 6 bases clipped from V and 0 bases from J, the junction kept 2 bases outside the gene matches. The CDR3 reads CASRLAGVSYEQYF. The DNA for the CDR3 is TGCGCCAGCAGGCTAGCGGGGGTCTCCTACGAGCAGTACTTC.

The chain combines TRBV2 with TRBJ1-3, with no clear D. Germline lookup yields CDR1 SNHLY and CDR2 FYNNEI. Trimming cost V 6 bases and J 0 bases, with 9 bases left between them. This CDR3 comprises 14 residues. CDR3 DNA sequence: TGTGCCAGCAGATGGACGTACTCTGGAAACACCATATATTTT. The encoded protein is CASRWTYSGNTIYF.

The chain uses TRBV6-2 or TRBV6-3 and TRBJ1-1; 7 bases are shared with TRBD1. Losses at the gene ends were 2 bases for V and 6 bases for J; bases not matched to a gene: 15. The CDR3 extends over 17 amino acids. Per the germline V gene, CDR1 is MNHEY and CDR2 is SVGEGT. The CDR3 region is CASSYLTGRLEIAEAFF. The CDR3 nucleotides read TGTGCCAGCAGTTACCTGACAGGGAGATTGGAAATCGCTGAAGCTTTCTTT.

This chain connects TRBV18 to TRBJ1-1; the D gene is possibly TRBD1 (6 bases). With 4 bases removed from V and 3 bases from J, the gap between germline ends came to 15 bases. The germline V gene encodes CDR1 KGHSH and CDR2 LQKENI. This CDR3 has 15 residues. CDR3 sequence reads: CASSLNSGGYTEAFF. For the CDR3, the DNA is TGTGCCAGCTCACTCAATAGTGGGGGCTACACTGAAGCTTTCTTT. Full variable domain (missing parts from reference TRBV18 and TRBJ1-1): NAGVMQNPRHLVRRRGQEARLRCSPMKGHSHVYWYRQLPEEGLKFMVYLQKENIIDESGMPKERFSAEFPKEGPSILRIQQVVRGDSAAYFCASSLNSGGYTEAFFGQGTRLTVV.

The chain is built from TRBV11-1 and TRBJ1-2; D is ambiguous. Germline assignment: CDR1 SGHAT and CDR2 FQDESV (reference sequence). V lost 2 bases and J lost 1, with 5 bases in between. The CDR3 extends over 13 amino acids. CDR3 DNA sequence: TGTGCCAGCAGCTTATCGGATAACTATGGCTACACCTTC. Translating it yields CASSLSDNYGYTF.

This sequence joins TRBV19 and TRBJ1-3; no clear D gene. The CDR3 loop spans 12 amino acids. V was cut by 8 bases and J by 4 bases, with 9 bases left in between. CDR1 and CDR2 (germline): LNHDA, SQIVND (reference sequence). The CDR3 protein is CASYTTGNTIYF. The CDR3 nucleotides are TGTGCCAGTTATACTACGGGAAACACCATATATTTT.

The J gene is TRBJ2-3, the V gene TRBV2, with a tentative D call TRBD2 (6 bases). Germline V lookup: CDR1 SNHLY, CDR2 FYNNEI. V shed 5 bases and J shed 3 bases, with 15 bases lying between them. The CDR3 spans 15 residues. This chain's CDR3 is CASSLRGGGTDTQYF. The DNA for the CDR3 is TGTGCCAGCAGTCTAAGGGGAGGAGGAACAGATACGCAGTATTTT.

The CDR3 nucleotides are TGTGCCAGCAGCTTTACAGGGGCGTCTGGAAACACCATATATTTT. Encoded protein: CASSFTGASGNTIYF. The genes are TRBV7-8 and TRBJ1-3, with 7 bases that match TRBD1. The CDR3 covers 15 residues. J was trimmed by 1 base and V by 3 bases; bases with no gene match: 3. Germline-derived CDR1 and CDR2 are SGHVS and FQNEAQ.